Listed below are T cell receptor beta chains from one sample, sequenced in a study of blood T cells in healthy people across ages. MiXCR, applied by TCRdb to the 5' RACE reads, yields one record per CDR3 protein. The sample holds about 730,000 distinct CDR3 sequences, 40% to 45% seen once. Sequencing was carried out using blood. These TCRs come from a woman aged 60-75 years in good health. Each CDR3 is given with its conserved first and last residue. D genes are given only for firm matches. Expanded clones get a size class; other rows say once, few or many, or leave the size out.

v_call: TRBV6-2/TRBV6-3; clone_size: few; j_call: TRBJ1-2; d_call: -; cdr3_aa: CASSLTIQGRLYGYTF; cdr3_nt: TGTGCCAGCAGTCTCACGATCCAGGGGCGCCTGTATGGCTACACCTTC
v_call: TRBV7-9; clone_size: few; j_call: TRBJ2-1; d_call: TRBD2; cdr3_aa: CASSLGSRLAAREQFF; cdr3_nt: TGTGCCAGCAGCTTAGGATCGAGACTAGCGGCCAGGGAGCAGTTCTTC
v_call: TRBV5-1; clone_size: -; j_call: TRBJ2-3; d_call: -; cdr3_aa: CASSLVSSVDTQYF; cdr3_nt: TGCGCCAGCAGCTTGGTTTCTAGCGTAGATACGCAGTATTTT
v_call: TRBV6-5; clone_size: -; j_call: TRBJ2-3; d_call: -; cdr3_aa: CASTRDGTDTQYF; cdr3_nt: TGTGCCAGCACCAGGGATGGCACAGATACGCAGTATTTT
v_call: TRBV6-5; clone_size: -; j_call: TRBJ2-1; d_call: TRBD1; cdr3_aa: CASSPEQGEQFF; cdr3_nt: TGTGCCAGCAGTCCGGAACAGGGGGAGCAGTTCTTC
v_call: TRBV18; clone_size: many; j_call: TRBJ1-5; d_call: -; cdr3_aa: CASSPGLQPQHF; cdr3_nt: TGTGCCAGCTCACCAGGACTGCAGCCCCAGCATTTT
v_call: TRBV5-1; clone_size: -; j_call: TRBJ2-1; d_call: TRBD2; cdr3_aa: CASSLAPGTSETYEQSF; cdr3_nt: TGCGCCAGCAGCTTGGCCCCCGGGACTAGCGAGACCTACGAGCAGTCCTTC
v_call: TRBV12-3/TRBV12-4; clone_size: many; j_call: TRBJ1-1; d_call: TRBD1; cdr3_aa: CASSPTGRNTEAFF; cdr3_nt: TGTGCCAGCAGTCCGACAGGGAGGAACACTGAAGCTTTCTTT
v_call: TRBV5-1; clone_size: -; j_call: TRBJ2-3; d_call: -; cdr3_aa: CASSLAGTKGTDTQYF; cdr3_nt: TGCGCCAGCAGCTTGGCTGGGACAAAAGGGACAGATACGCAGTATTTT
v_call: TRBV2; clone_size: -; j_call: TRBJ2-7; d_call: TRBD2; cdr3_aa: CASRRLAGEVGEQYF; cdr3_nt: TGTGCCAGCAGGCGACTAGCGGGAGAAGTGGGCGAGCAGTACTTC
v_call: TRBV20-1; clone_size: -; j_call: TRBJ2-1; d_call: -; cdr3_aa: CSASASGSRYNEQFF; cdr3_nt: TGCAGTGCTAGCGCATCCGGGAGTCGCTACAATGAGCAGTTCTTC
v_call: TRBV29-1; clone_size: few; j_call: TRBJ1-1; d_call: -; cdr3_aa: CSLSGTLISQDTEAFF; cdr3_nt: TGCAGCCTGTCCGGCACTCTTATTTCTCAGGACACTGAAGCTTTCTTT
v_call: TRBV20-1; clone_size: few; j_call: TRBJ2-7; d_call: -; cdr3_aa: CSAREFRDEQYF; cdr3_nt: TGCAGTGCTAGAGAATTCAGGGACGAGCAGTACTTC
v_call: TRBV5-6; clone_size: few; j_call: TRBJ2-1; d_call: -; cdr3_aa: CASSHTTPQKQFF; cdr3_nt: TGTGCCAGCAGCCATACGACCCCACAGAAGCAGTTCTTC
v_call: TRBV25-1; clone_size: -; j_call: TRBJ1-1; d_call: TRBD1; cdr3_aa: CASSEGTVAFF; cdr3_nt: TGTGCCAGCAGTGAAGGGACAGTAGCTTTCTTT
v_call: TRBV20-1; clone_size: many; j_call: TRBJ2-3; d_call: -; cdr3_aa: CSAALRGWGTDTQYF; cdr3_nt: TGCAGTGCCGCCCTGAGAGGTTGGGGCACAGATACGCAGTATTTT
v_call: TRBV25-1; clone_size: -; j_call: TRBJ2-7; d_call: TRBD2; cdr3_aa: CASSGPVAGGPHEQYF; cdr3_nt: TGTGCCAGCAGTGGGCCTGTAGCGGGAGGGCCCCACGAGCAGTACTTC
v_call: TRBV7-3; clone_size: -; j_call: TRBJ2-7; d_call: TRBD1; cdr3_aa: CASSLGIAGTGDSYEQYF; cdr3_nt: TGTGCCAGCAGCTTAGGGATTGCCGGGACAGGGGACTCCTACGAGCAGTACTTC
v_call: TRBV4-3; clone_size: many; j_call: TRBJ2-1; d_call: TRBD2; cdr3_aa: CASSQPSGGYNEQFF; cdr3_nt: TGCGCCAGCAGCCAACCTAGCGGGGGCTACAATGAGCAGTTCTTC
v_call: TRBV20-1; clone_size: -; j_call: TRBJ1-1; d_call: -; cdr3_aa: CSAREAPTDTEAFF; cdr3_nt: TGCAGTGCTAGAGAGGCCCCAACGGACACTGAAGCTTTCTTT
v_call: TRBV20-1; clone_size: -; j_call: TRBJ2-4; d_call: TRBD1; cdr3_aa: CSALSDRGDNTQYF; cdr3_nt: TGCAGTGCCCTATCGGACAGGGGAGACAACACTCAGTACTTC
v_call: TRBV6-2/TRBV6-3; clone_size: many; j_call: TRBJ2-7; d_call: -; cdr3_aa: CASGRGSSYEQYF; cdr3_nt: TGTGCCAGCGGACGGGGCTCATCCTACGAGCAGTACTTC
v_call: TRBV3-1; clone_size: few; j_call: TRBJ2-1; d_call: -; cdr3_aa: CASSQDWGPYNEQFF; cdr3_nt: TGTGCCAGCAGCCAAGATTGGGGACCGTACAATGAGCAGTTCTTC
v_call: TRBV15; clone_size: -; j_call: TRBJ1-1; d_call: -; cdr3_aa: CATSRPRGLETTEAFF; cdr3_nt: TGTGCCACCAGCAGGCCACGCGGACTGGAAACCACTGAAGCTTTCTTT
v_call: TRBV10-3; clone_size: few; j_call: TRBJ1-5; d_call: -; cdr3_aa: CAIREGNDQPQHF; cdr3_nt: TGTGCCATCAGAGAAGGAAATGATCAGCCCCAGCATTTT
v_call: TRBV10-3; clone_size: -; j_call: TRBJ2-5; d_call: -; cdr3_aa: CAIKGRGASETQYF; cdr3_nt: TGTGCCATCAAGGGGAGAGGGGCCTCCGAGACCCAGTACTTC
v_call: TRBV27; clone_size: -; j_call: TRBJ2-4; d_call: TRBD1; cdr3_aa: CASRRQGEATCEQYF; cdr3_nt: TGTGCCAGCAGGAGACAGGGGGAGGCCACTTGTGAGCAGTACTTC
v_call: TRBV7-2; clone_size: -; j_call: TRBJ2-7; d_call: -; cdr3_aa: CASSSRERSREQYF; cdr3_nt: TGTGCCAGCAGCTCTCGGGAGCGGTCGCGCGAGCAGTACTTC
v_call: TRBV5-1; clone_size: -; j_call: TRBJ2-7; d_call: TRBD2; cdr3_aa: CASSLFGSSGYSYNEQYF; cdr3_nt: TGCGCCAGCAGCTTGTTCGGTTCTAGCGGGTACTCCTACAATGAGCAGTACTTC
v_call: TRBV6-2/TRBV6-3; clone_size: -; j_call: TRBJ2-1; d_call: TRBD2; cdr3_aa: CASSYVAGDPLSYNEQFF; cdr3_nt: TGTGCCAGCAGTTATGTAGCGGGAGATCCCCTCTCCTACAATGAGCAGTTCTTC
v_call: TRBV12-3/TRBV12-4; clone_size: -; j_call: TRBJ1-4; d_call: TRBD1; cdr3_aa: CATGQGGKLFF; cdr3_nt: TGTGCCACGGGACAGGGGGGAAAACTGTTTTTT
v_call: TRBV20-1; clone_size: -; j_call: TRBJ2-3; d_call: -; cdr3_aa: CSASRDTGTGTQYF; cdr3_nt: TGCAGTGCTAGCCGGGACACCGGCACAGGTACGCAGTATTTT
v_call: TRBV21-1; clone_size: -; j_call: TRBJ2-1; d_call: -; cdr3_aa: CASSITPTSGSYNEQFF; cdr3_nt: TGTGCCAGCAGCATCACACCGACTAGCGGCTCCTACAATGAGCAGTTCTTC
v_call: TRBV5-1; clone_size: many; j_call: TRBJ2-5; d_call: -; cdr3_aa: CASSLEQGRRETQYF; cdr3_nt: TGCGCCAGCAGCTTGGAACAGGGGAGGAGAGAGACCCAGTACTTC
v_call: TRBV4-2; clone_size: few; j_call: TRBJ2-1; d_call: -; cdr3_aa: CASSQDPGAYNEQFF; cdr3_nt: TGTGCCAGCAGCCAAGATCCAGGGGCCTACAATGAGCAGTTCTTC
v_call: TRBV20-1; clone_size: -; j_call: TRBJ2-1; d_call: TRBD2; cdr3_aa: CSVWTSGGGNNEQFF; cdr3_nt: TGCAGTGTTTGGACTAGCGGGGGAGGGAACAATGAGCAGTTCTTC